This T cell receptor (beta chain) stems from a study of identical twins. There are many counts of this clonotype. The antigen is unknown. Regarding the study as a whole: Shared out-of-frame alpha sequences (those common to twins) showed excess low generation probability. Zero-insertion findings could be partly confounded by invariant cells (MAIT and iNKT cells).

Addition of a universal primer site occurred through template switching, and cDNA carried unique molecular identifiers. TCRdb processed the 5' RACE reads anew with MiXCR; each CDR3 protein has one entry. Here the sample spans under 1 million distinct CDR3 sequences, 9% to 15% being singletons. This CDR3 is 14 amino acids long. With V trimmed by 4 bases and J by 2 bases, 4 bases remained unmatched. Germline CDR1 SGHRS, CDR2 YFSETQ. This sample also belongs to another study, concerning yellow fever vaccine responses in identical twins.

This receptor was identified in a woman aged 18 to 35 in good health. The material sequenced was PBMCs. The chain recombines TRBV5-1 with TRBJ1-2; the match to TRBD1 covers 8 bases. The CDR3 protein is CASSAGGWNYGYTF. CDR3 in DNA: TGCGCCAGCAGCGCAGGGGGCTGGAACTATGGCTACACCTTC.